This TCR beta chain originates from a study of OX40 agonist ivuxolimab in advanced cancers. Whole-study context: Partial responses occurred in Three dose-escalation patients, one with hepatocellular carcinoma and two with cutaneous melanoma.

The protocol was immunoSEQ multiplex PCR, while the TCRdb copy is restricted to in-frame clones and leaves out a portion. The sample lists 70,000 to 95,000 clones; over 70% were seen once. CDR1 and CDR2 (germline): SGHTA, FQGNSA. CDR3 size: 15 residues. The junction had 6 bases not matched to a gene; V was cut back by 3 bases and J by 4 bases. This chain connects TRBV7-2 to TRBJ2-3; 8 bases line up with TRBD1. The sequence was obtained from an adult with an advanced solid tumor such as melanoma, head and neck, liver or kidney cancer. The sequences come from CD4+ or CD8+ T cells sorted from blood, collected in a trial of the OX40 agonist ivuxolimab. Written as DNA, the CDR3 is TGTGCCAGCAGCTTCGACAGGGGTGGGGCAGATACGCAGTATTTT. The encoded protein is CASSFDRGGADTQYF.